These 20 T cell receptor beta chains were all obtained from the same sample, sequenced in a study of blood T cell repertoires in COVID-19. Sequencing was performed with immunoSEQ multiplex PCR; in TCRdb, only in-frame clones are kept and a portion is missing. The profile shows about 140,000 clones, 80% of them singletons. Sequenced sample: peripheral blood. Receptor source: a woman aged 45-59 years with acute or convalescent COVID-19.

The J gene is TRBJ2-7, the V gene TRBV6-1, with a tentative D call TRBD1 (6 bases). The CDR3 consists of 13 residues. Trimming shortened V by 2 bases and J by 2 bases, and 7 bases separated the two germline ends. Per the germline V gene, CDR1 is MNHNS and CDR2 is SASEGT. CDR3 nucleotides: TGTGCCAGCAGTGAATACAGGGCCTACGAGCAGTACTTC. This translates into CASSEYRAYEQYF.

This chain uses TRBV10-3 with TRBJ1-2; D is unresolved. Trimming removed 1 base at V and 4 bases at J, with 28 bases between. The CDR3 runs 20 residues. The germline V gene encodes CDR1 ENHRY and CDR2 SYGVKD. CDR3 loop: CAISELLGSPANPSGYGYTF. The CDR3, as DNA: TGTGCCATCAGTGAGTTGCTCGGTTCACCTGCGAATCCATCTGGCTATGGCTACACCTTC.

The chain is built from TRBV15 and TRBJ2-5, with TRBD2 as a possible D gene (5 bases). The V end lost 5 bases, the J end lost 4 bases, and 8 bases lay between the germline ends. The germline CDR1 and CDR2 sequences are LNHNV and YYDKDF (reference sequence). There are 12 residues in the CDR3. In DNA form, the CDR3 reads TGTGCCACCAGCCTGGGGAGAGAGACCCAGTACTTC. Its protein is CATSLGRETQYF. The whole variable domain, filled in from reference TRBV15 and TRBJ2-5, reads DAMVIQNPRYQVTQFGKPVTLSCSQTLNHNVMYWYQQKSSQAPKLLFHYYDKDFNNEADTPDNFQSRRPNTSFCFLDIRSPGLGDTAMYLCATSLGRETQYFGPGTRLLVL.

This rearrangement joins TRBV19 to TRBJ1-4; 7 nucleotides line up with TRBD1. Germline trimming cut 6 bases from V and 8 bases from J; bases unmatched to any gene: 6. Germline V gene lookup returns CDR1 LNHDA and CDR2 SQIVND (reference sequence). The CDR3 runs 13 residues. The CDR3 spells CASRTGSGEKLFF. Here the CDR3 DNA reads TGTGCCAGTAGGACAGGGTCAGGGGAAAAACTGTTTTTT.

The CDR3 spells CASGGLNEKLFF. In DNA form, the CDR3 reads TGTGCCAGCGGCGGATTAAATGAAAAACTGTTTTTT. The J gene is TRBJ1-4, the V gene TRBV2; D remains ambiguous. V lost 8 bases to trimming and J lost 5 bases, with 9 bases between them. CDR3 length: 12 amino acids. Germline CDR1 reads SNHLY; CDR2 reads FYNNEI. Drawing the rest from reference TRBV2 and TRBJ1-4, the complete variable domain is EPEVTQTPSHQVTQMGQEVILRCVPISNHLYFYWYRQILGQKVEFLVSFYNNEISEKSEIFDDQFSVERPDGSNFTLKIRSTKLEDSAMYFCASGGLNEKLFFGSGTQLSVL.

This sequence joins TRBV2 and TRBJ2-3; 12 nucleotides align to TRBD2. Germline V gives CDR1 SNHLY, CDR2 FYNNEI. The J segment lost 5 bases and the V segment lost 7 bases, leaving 4 bases of the junction unmatched. The CDR3 loop spans 14 amino acids. CDR3 bases: TGTGCCAGCAAACTAGCGGGGGGAGGAGATACGCAGTATTTT. Translation gives CASKLAGGGDTQYF.

CDR3 nucleotides: TGTGCCAGCAAGACAGGGATGGCTCAGCCCCAGCATTTT. Translated, it gives CASKTGMAQPQHF. This chain uses TRBV2 with TRBJ1-5; TRBD1 aligns across 7 bases. The length of the CDR3 is 13 residues. V lost 7 bases, J lost 6 bases, and 6 bases stayed unmatched. Germline CDR1 SNHLY, CDR2 FYNNEI.

The gene calls are TRBV19 and TRBJ2-5, with D maybe TRBD2 (6 bases). The germline V and J ends were trimmed by 1 base and 4 bases, with 10 bases remaining between them. This CDR3 contains 14 residues. CDR1 and CDR2 (germline): LNHDA, SQIVND (reference sequence). In DNA, the CDR3 is TGTGCCAGTAGTATAGGACTAGGAGGAGAGACCCAGTACTTC. As protein: CASSIGLGGETQYF.

The rearrangement joins TRBV3-1 (or the pseudogene TRBV3-2) to TRBJ2-7; 7 nucleotides align to TRBD2. J was trimmed by 5 bases and V by 6 bases; bases with no gene match: 13. This CDR3 has 15 residues. CDR1 is LGHDT, CDR2 YNNKEL, per germline (reference sequence). CDR3 nucleotides: TGTGCCAGCAGAAGACTAGCCTCCCCCTCGGACGAGCAGTACTTC. Translation gives CASRRLASPSDEQYF.

The CDR3 coding sequence is TGTGCCAGTATCAAGCGGGGGAGAACGAACACCGGGGAGCTGTTTTTT. Translating gives CASIKRGRTNTGELFF. The chain combines TRBV19 with TRBJ2-2; TRBD2 matches 8 bases. With V trimmed by 7 bases and J by 0 bases, 7 bases remained unmatched. The CDR3 loop spans 16 amino acids. The germline CDR1 and CDR2 sequences are LNHDA and SQIVND (reference sequence).

The chain employs TRBV24-1 and TRBJ2-5; D gene uncertain. Germline assignment: CDR1 KGHDR and CDR2 SFDVKD. This CDR3 contains 13 residues. With 4 bases removed from V and 2 bases from J, the gap between germline ends came to 7 bases. CDR3 bases: TGTGCCACCAGTGACCAACATCAAGAGACCCAGTACTTC. The encoded protein is CATSDQHQETQYF.

The CDR3 here is CASSRMVTGEGYGYTF. DNA for the CDR3: TGTGCCAGCAGCAGAATGGTGACAGGGGAGGGCTATGGCTACACCTTC. The chain uses TRBV7-2 and TRBJ1-2; 8 bases are shared with TRBD1. The V and J ends lost 5 bases and 4 bases, in that order; junction bases with no gene match: 12. Germline assignment: CDR1 SGHTA and CDR2 FQGNSA. The CDR3 is made up of 16 amino acids.

The V and J genes are TRBV19 and TRBJ2-5, with 10 bases lining up with TRBD2. The CDR3 runs to 15 residues. The ends lost 2 bases at V and 9 bases at J; junction bases unmatched: 9. Germline V lookup: CDR1 LNHDA, CDR2 SQIVND (reference sequence). The CDR3 loop is CASSISAGGPSPQYF. Written as DNA, the CDR3 is TGTGCCAGTAGTATATCAGCGGGGGGGCCTTCTCCCCAGTACTTC. Based on the CDR3 plus reference TRBV19 and TRBJ2-5, the full variable domain is DGGITQSPKYLFRKEGQNVTLSCEQNLNHDAMYWYRQDPGQGLRLIYYSQIVNDFQKGDIAEGYSVSREKKESFPLTVTSAQKNPTAFYLCASSISAGGPSPQYFGPGTRLLVL.

V is TRBV15 and J is TRBJ1-5, with 7 bases that match TRBD1. The CDR3 is made up of 15 amino acids. Germline assignment: CDR1 LNHNV and CDR2 YYDKDF (reference sequence). The V and J ends lost 0 bases and 3 bases, in that order; junction bases with no gene match: 2. The chain's CDR3 is CATSRETGFNQPQHF. CDR3 bases: TGTGCCACCAGCAGAGAGACAGGGTTCAATCAGCCCCAGCATTTT.

The gene calls are TRBV10-3 and TRBJ2-7; TRBD1 might be the D (5 bases). The germline CDR1 and CDR2 sequences are ENHRY and SYGVKD. The CDR3 has 13 amino acids. Trimming pared 5 bases from V and 3 bases from J, leaving 11 bases between. CDR3 residues: CAISKQVDYEQYF. As DNA, the CDR3 is TGTGCCATCAGTAAACAGGTAGACTACGAGCAGTACTTC.

This clone was seen a single time. This chain uses TRBV15 with TRBJ2-3, with D maybe TRBD2 (6 bases). V lost 0 bases and J lost 2, with 15 bases in between. CDR1 is LNHNV, CDR2 YYDKDF, per germline (reference sequence). The CDR3 has 17 residues. The CDR3 region is CATSRDRGGEHTDTQYF. CDR3 nucleotide sequence: TGTGCCACCAGCAGAGATAGGGGCGGGGAGCACACAGATACGCAGTATTTT. Variable domain in full (rest from reference TRBV15 and TRBJ2-3): DAMVIQNPRYQVTQFGKPVTLSCSQTLNHNVMYWYQQKSSQAPKLLFHYYDKDFNNEADTPDNFQSRRPNTSFCFLDIRSPGLGDTAMYLCATSRDRGGEHTDTQYFGPGTRLTVL.

V gene TRBV25-1 combines with J gene TRBJ2-3; D gene uncertain. V was shortened by 4 bases and J by 2 bases, with 13 bases between the two germline ends. Germline assignment: CDR1 MGHDK and CDR2 SYGVNS. The length of the CDR3 is 15 residues. This chain's CDR3 is CASSVVGSYTDTQYF. The DNA of the CDR3 is TGTGCCAGCAGTGTGGTCGGGTCCTACACAGATACGCAGTATTTT. Full variable domain (missing parts from reference TRBV25-1 and TRBJ2-3): EADIYQTPRYLVIGTGKKITLECSQTMGHDKMYWYQQDPGMELHLIHYSYGVNSTEKGDLSSESTVSRIRTEHFPLTLESARPSHTSQYLCASSVVGSYTDTQYFGPGTRLTVL.

The chain uses TRBV4-3 and TRBJ1-2, with 9 bases identical to TRBD1. After removal of 0 bases from V and 7 bases from J, the junction contained 12 bases not matched to a gene. Germline assignment: CDR1 LGHNA and CDR2 YSLEER. The CDR3 totals 17 residues. The CDR3 here is CASSQEAQGALDGGYTF. The DNA of the CDR3 is TGCGCCAGCAGCCAAGAGGCACAGGGGGCGCTTGACGGTGGCTACACCTTC.

The chain employs TRBV4-3 and TRBJ1-2; 8 bases line up with TRBD1. Germline values: CDR1 LGHNA, CDR2 YSLEER. The CDR3 has 16 amino acids. The junction had 6 bases not matched to a gene; V was cut back by 1 base and J by 2 bases. In DNA form, the CDR3 reads TGCGCCAGCAGCCAAGCCCCGACAGGGGCGAACTATGGCTACACCTTC. Amino acids: CASSQAPTGANYGYTF.

The chain links TRBV6-5 to TRBJ2-7, with TRBD1 identical over 7 bases. The germline CDR1 and CDR2 sequences are MNHEY and SVGAGI. This CDR3 comprises 12 residues. Losses at the gene ends were 8 bases for V and 2 bases for J; bases not matched to a gene: 3. CDR3 sequence reads: CASGTETYEQYF. The CDR3 bases are TGTGCCAGCGGGACAGAAACCTACGAGCAGTACTTC.